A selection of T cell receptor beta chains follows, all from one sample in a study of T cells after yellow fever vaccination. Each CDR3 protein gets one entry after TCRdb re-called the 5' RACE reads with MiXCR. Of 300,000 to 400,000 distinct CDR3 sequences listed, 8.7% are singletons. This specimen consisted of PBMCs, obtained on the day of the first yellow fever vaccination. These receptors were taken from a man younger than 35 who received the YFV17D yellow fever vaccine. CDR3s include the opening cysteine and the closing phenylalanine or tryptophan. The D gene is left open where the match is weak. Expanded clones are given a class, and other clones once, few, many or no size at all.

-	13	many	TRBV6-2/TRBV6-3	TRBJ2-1	CASVLSSYNEQFF	TGTGCCAGCGTTCTCAGCTCCTACAATGAGCAGTTCTTC
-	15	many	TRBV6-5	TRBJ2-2	CASSYLGGGTGELFF	TGTGCCAGCAGTTACCTAGGGGGGGGCACCGGGGAGCTGTTTTTT
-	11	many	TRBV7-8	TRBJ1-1	CASSHRREAFF	TGTGCCAGCAGCCACCGCAGGGAAGCTTTCTTT
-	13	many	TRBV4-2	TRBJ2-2	CASSPTNTGELFF	TGTGCCAGCAGCCCAACGAACACCGGGGAGCTGTTTTTT
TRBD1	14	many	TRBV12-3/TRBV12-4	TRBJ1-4	CASSWTGNNEKLFF	TGTGCCAGCAGTTGGACAGGGAATAATGAAAAACTGTTTTTT
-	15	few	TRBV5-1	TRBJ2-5	CASSFEGGVQETQYF	TGCGCCAGCAGCTTCGAGGGGGGGGTCCAAGAGACCCAGTACTTC
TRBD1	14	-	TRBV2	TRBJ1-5	CASSADRGSQPQHF	TGTGCCAGCAGCGCGGACAGGGGTTCTCAGCCCCAGCATTTT
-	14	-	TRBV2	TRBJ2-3	CASSEAPEGDTQYF	TGTGCCAGCAGTGAAGCACCGGAGGGAGATACGCAGTATTTT
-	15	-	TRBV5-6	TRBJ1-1	CASSPLGGLNTEAFF	TGTGCCAGCAGCCCGCTCGGCGGGTTGAACACTGAAGCTTTCTTT
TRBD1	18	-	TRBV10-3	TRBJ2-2	CATETPGQGARNTGELFF	TGTGCCACCGAGACCCCGGGACAGGGGGCGCGGAACACCGGGGAGCTGTTTTTT
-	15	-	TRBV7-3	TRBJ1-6	CASSPTGRYNSPLHF	TGTGCCAGCAGCCCCACAGGCCGCTATAATTCACCCCTCCACTTT
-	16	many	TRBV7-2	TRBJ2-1	CASSLGKTSLSNEQFF	TGTGCCAGCAGCTTAGGGAAGACTAGTTTATCCAATGAGCAGTTCTTC
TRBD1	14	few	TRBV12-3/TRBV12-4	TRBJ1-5	CASQGDRTNQPQHF	TGTGCCAGCCAGGGGGACCGAACCAATCAGCCCCAGCATTTT
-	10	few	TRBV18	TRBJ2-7	CASSRGEQYF	TGTGCCAGCTCACGTGGCGAGCAGTACTTC
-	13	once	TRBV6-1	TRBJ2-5	CASTPWGKETQYF	TGTGCCAGCACCCCGTGGGGGAAAGAGACCCAGTACTTC
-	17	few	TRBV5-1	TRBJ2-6	CASSHTTGNSGANVLTF	TGCGCCAGCAGCCACACCACAGGGAACTCTGGGGCCAACGTCCTGACTTTC
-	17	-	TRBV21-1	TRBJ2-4	CASSKGTGTRVQNIQYF	TGTGCCAGCAGCAAAGGTACCGGGACCCGGGTGCAAAACATTCAGTACTTC
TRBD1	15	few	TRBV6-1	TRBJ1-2	CASKTTGDEGYGYTF	TGTGCCAGCAAGACGACAGGGGATGAAGGCTATGGCTACACCTTC
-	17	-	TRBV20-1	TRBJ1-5	CSARDPAGGGGGQPQHF	TGCAGTGCTAGAGACCCTGCGGGGGGAGGGGGAGGTCAGCCCCAGCATTTT
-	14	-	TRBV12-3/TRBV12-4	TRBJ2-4	CASSQGLAKNIQYF	TGTGCCAGCAGTCAGGGTCTAGCCAAAAACATTCAGTACTTC
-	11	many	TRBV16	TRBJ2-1	CASSQFQQQFF	TGTGCCAGCAGCCAATTTCAGCAGCAGTTCTTC
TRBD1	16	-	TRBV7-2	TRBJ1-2	CASSLIRGLPNYGYTF	TGTGCCAGCAGCCTCATCAGGGGGCTCCCTAACTATGGCTACACCTTC
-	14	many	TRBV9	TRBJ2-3	CASSVGPGTDTQYF	TGTGCCAGCAGCGTAGGACCGGGGACAGATACGCAGTATTTT
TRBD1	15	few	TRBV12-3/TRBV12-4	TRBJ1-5	CASSSRDSRNQPQHF	TGTGCCAGCAGTTCCCGGGACAGCCGGAATCAGCCCCAGCATTTT
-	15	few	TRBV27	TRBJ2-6	CASSRGGSGANVLTF	TGTGCCAGCAGTAGAGGGGGGTCTGGGGCCAACGTCCTGACTTTC
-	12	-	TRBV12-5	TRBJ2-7	CVSGFRLDEQYF	TGTGTTAGTGGTTTTAGGTTGGACGAGCAGTACTTC
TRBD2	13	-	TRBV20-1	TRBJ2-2	CSAPLAGIGELFF	TGCAGTGCACCACTAGCGGGGATCGGGGAGCTGTTTTTT
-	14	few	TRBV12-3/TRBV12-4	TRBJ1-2	CASSPWGRDWGYTF	TGTGCCAGCAGTCCCTGGGGGAGGGATTGGGGCTACACCTTC
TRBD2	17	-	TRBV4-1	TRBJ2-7	CASSQDGLAGGLYEQYF	TGCGCCAGCAGCCAAGATGGGCTAGCGGGGGGTTTGTACGAGCAGTACTTC
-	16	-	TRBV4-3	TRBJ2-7	CASSHLPGRAAYEQYF	TGCGCCAGCAGCCATCTGCCGGGACGGGCCGCCTACGAGCAGTACTTC
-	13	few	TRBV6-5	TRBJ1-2	CASSYISREGYTF	TGTGCCAGCAGTTACATATCCCGAGAGGGCTACACCTTC
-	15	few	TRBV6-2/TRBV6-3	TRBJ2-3	CASRPIRDSPDTQYF	TGTGCCAGCAGGCCGATCCGGGACTCCCCAGATACGCAGTATTTT
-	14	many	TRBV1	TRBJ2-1	CTSSLGTPVEGQFF	TGCACCAGCAGCCTGGGGACTCCGGTCGAGGGGCAGTTCTTC
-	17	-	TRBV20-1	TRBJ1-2	CSATLFGRKPTNYGYTF	TGCAGTGCAACCTTATTCGGGAGGAAACCCACTAACTATGGCTACACCTTC
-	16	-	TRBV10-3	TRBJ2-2	CAIGSGTEKYTGELFF	TGTGCCATCGGATCCGGGACCGAGAAGTACACCGGGGAGCTGTTTTTT
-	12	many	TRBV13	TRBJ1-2	CASTTSSYGYTF	TGTGCCAGCACCACCTCTTCCTATGGCTACACCTTC
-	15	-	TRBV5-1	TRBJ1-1	CASSLGGGGNTEAFF	TGCGCCAGCAGCTTGGGTGGCGGGGGAAACACTGAAGCTTTCTTT
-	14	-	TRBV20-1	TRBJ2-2	CSARGLLNTGELFF	TGCAGTGCCCGCGGACTTTTGAACACCGGGGAGCTGTTTTTT
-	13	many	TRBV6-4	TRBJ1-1	CASRGRGDTEAFF	TGTGCCAGCCGAGGACGGGGCGACACTGAAGCTTTCTTT
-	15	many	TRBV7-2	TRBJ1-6	CASNLAQGYNSPLHF	TGTGCCAGCAACCTGGCACAGGGCTATAATTCACCCCTCCACTTT
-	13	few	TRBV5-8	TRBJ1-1	CASSLGPGAEAFF	TGTGCCAGCAGCTTGGGTCCTGGCGCTGAAGCTTTCTTT
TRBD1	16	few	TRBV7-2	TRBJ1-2	CASSLLSTGGMDGYTF	TGTGCCAGCAGCTTACTGTCTACAGGGGGAATGGATGGCTACACCTTC
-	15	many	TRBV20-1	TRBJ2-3	CSAATPGDVTDTQYF	TGCAGTGCCGCTACCCCCGGGGACGTCACAGATACGCAGTATTTT
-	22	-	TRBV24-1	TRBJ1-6	CATSDLNPGTPTWSSYNSPLHF	TGTGCCACCAGTGATTTAAATCCCGGGACCCCAACCTGGAGCTCCTATAATTCACCCCTCCACTTT
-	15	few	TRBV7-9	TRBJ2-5	CASSLHGNQGETQYF	TGTGCCAGCAGCTTACACGGTAACCAGGGAGAGACCCAGTACTTC
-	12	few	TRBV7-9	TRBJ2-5	CASSPQTGTQYF	TGTGCCAGCAGCCCCCAAACGGGAACCCAGTACTTC